This record covers a single T cell receptor (beta chain). V was pared by 1 base and J by 2 bases, with 5 bases of the junction left unmatched. This CDR3 region has 15 residues. Germline CDR1 reads SGHTA; CDR2 reads FQGNSA. Each donor's blood draw was 7.5 to 10 milliliters of peripheral blood. This sample stems from a study of blood T cells in healthy people across ages. A sample-barcoded 5' primer and a J-beta primer mix were used in a second PCR of roughly 7 to 11 cycles. Using its own MiXCR run on the 5' RACE reads, TCRdb lists one record per CDR3 protein. In the table there are roughly 800,000 distinct CDR3 sequences, roughly 50% of which are singletons.

This TCR was recovered from a man at least 80 years old in good health. The sample taken for sequencing was blood. The chain employs TRBV7-2 and TRBJ2-7; 7 nucleotides line up with TRBD2. CDR3 coding DNA: TGTGCCAGCAGCTTAGTCGGGGGGAACACCTACGAGCAGTACTTC. Its protein is CASSLVGGNTYEQYF. The full variable domain, rest sourced from reference TRBV7-2 and TRBJ2-7, is GAGVSQSPSNKVTEKGKDVELRCDPISGHTALYWYRQSLGQGLEFLIYFQGNSAPDKSGLPSDRFSAERTGGSVSTLTIQRTQQEDSAVYLCASSLVGGNTYEQYFGPGTRLTVT.